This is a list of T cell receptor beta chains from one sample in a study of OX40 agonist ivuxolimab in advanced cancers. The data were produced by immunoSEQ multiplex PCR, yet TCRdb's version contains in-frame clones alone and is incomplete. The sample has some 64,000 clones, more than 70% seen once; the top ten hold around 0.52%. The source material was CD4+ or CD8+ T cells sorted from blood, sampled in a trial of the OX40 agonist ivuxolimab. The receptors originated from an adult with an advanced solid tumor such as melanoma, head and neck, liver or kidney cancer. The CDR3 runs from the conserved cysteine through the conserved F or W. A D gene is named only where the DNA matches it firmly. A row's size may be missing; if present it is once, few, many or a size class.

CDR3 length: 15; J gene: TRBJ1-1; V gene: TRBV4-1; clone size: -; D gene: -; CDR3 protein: CASSQGEGPTTEAFF; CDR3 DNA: TGCGCCAGCAGCCAAGGGGAGGGTCCTACTACTGAAGCTTTCTTT
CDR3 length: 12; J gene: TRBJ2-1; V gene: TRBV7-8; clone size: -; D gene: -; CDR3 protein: CASNQLANEQFF; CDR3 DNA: TGTGCCAGCAACCAACTAGCCAATGAGCAGTTCTTC
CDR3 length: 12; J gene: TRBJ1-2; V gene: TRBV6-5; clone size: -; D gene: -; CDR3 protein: CASSTLVGGYTF; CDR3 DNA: TGTGCCAGCAGTACCCTGGTCGGTGGCTACACCTTC
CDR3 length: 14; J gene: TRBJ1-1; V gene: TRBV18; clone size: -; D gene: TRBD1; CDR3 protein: CASSPAGGNTEAFF; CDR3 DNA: TGTGCCAGCTCACCAGCAGGGGGCAACACTGAAGCTTTCTTT
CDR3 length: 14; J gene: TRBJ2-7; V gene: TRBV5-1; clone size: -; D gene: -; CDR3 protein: CASSLGGAGREQYF; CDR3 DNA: TGCGCCAGCAGCTTGGGAGGGGCGGGTCGCGAGCAGTACTTC
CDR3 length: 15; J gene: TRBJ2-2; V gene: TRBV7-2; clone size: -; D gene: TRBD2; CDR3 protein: CASSPGLAGAGELFF; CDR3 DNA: TGTGCCAGCAGCCCGGGACTAGCGGGAGCCGGGGAGCTGTTTTTT
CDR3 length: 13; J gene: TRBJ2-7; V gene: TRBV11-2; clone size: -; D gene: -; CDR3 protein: CASSTRDLGEQYF; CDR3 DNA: TGTGCCAGCAGCACCCGGGACCTCGGGGAGCAGTACTTC
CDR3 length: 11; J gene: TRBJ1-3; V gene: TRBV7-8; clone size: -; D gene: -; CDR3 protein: CATLSGNTIYF; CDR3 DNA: TGTGCCACCCTCTCTGGAAACACCATATATTTT
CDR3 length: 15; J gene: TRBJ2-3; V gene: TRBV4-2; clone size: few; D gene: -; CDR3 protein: CASRRDFRSTDTQYF; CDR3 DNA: TGTGCCAGCAGACGGGACTTTCGATCCACAGATACGCAGTATTTT
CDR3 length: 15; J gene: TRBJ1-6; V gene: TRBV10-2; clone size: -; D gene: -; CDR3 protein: CASSEGGRGNSPLHF; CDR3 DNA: TGCGCCAGCAGTGAGGGGGGCAGGGGTAATTCACCCCTCCACTTT
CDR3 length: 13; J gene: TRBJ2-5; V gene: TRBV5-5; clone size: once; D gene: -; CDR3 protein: CASSLALQETQYF; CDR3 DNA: TGTGCCAGCAGCTTGGCCCTCCAAGAGACCCAGTACTTC
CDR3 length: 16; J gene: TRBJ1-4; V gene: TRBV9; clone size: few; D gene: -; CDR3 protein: CASSRGRVGANEKLFF; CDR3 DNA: TGTGCCAGCAGCCGAGGGCGAGTTGGCGCTAATGAAAAACTGTTTTTT
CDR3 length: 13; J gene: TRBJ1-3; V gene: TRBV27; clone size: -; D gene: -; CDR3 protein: CASRAGNGNTIYF; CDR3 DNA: TGTGCCAGCAGAGCGGGGAATGGAAACACCATATATTTT
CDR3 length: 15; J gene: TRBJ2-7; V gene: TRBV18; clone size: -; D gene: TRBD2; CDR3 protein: CASSPGLAGPYEQYF; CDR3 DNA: TGTGCCAGCTCACCGGGACTAGCGGGGCCGTACGAGCAGTACTTC
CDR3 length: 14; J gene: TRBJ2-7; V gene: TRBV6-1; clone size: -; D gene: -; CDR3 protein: CASSERDTFYEQYF; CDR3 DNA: TGTGCCAGCAGTGAACGCGACACTTTCTACGAGCAGTACTTC
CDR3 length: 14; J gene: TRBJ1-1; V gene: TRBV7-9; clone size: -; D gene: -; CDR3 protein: CATKRGGSDTEAFF; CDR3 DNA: TGTGCCACAAAACGGGGGGGTAGCGACACTGAAGCTTTCTTT
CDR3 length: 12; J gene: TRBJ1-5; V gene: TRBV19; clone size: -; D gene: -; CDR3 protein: CASSGRNQPQHF; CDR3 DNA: TGTGCCAGTAGTGGGCGGAATCAGCCCCAGCATTTT
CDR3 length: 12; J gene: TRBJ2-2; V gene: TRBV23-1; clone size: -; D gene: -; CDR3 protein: CASSQSAGELFF; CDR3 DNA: TGCGCCAGCAGTCAATCTGCCGGGGAGCTGTTTTTT